The text below deals with one TCR beta chain. Germline values: CDR1 GTSNPN, CDR2 SVGIG (reference sequence). V dropped 4 bases and J dropped 6 bases, with 11 bases sitting between them. This CDR3 has 12 amino acids. This specimen belongs to a study of blood T cell repertoires in COVID-19. At the level of the study: Some COVID-19 samples were acute and others convalescent; all came from the United States, Italy and Spain.

The method was immunoSEQ multiplex PCR; TCRdb's version includes in-frame clones alone and lacks a portion of them. The sample consists of about 59,000 clones, 70% to 85% of them appearing once. The V gene is TRBV30, the J gene TRBJ2-3; D may be TRBD2 (6 bases). The specimen was peripheral blood. This sequence was found in a man aged 60-69 years with acute or convalescent COVID-19. The CDR3 bases are TGTGCCTGGACTCTAGGAGGGGATACGCAGTATTTT. Translated: CAWTLGGDTQYF.